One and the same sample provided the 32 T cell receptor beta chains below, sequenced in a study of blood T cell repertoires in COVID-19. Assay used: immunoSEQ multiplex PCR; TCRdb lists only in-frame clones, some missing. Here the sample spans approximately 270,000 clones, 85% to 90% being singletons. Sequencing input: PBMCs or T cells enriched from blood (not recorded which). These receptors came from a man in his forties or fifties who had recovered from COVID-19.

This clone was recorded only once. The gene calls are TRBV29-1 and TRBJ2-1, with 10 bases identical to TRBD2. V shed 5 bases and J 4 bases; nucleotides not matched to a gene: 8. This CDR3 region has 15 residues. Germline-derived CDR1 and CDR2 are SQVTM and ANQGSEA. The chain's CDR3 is CSVIKRGGRYNEQFF. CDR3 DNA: TGCAGCGTTATTAAGCGGGGGGGAAGGTACAATGAGCAGTTCTTC.

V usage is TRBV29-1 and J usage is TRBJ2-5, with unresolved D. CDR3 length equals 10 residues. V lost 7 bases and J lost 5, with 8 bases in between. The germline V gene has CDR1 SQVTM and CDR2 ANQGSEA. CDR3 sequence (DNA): TGCAGCGCCGCTGAGGAGACCCAGTACTTC. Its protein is CSAAEETQYF.

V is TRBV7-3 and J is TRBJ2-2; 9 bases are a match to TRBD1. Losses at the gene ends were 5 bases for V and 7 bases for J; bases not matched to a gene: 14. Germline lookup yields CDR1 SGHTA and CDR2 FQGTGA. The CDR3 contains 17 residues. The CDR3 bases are TGTGCCAGCAGCGCCCTCTCCGGGACAGGGAGGCACGGGGAGCTGTTTTTT. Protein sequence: CASSALSGTGRHGELFF.

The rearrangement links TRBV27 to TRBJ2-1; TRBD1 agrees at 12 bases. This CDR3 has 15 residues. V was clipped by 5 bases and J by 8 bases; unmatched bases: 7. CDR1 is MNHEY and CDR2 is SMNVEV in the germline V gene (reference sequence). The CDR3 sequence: CASSGGTGGIYEQFF. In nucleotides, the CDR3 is TGTGCCAGCAGTGGGGGGACAGGGGGCATTTATGAGCAGTTCTTC.

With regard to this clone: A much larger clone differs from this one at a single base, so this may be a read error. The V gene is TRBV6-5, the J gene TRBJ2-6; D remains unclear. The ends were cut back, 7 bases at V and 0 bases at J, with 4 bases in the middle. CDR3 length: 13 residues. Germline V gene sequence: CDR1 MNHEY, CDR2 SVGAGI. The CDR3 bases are TGTGCCAGCACCCTCTCTGGGGCCAACGTCCTGACTTTC. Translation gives CASTLSGANVLTF.

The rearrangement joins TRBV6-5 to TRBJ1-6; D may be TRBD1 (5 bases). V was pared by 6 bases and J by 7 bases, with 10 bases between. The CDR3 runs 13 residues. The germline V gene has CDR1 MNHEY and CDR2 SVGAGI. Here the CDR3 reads CASRTVPNSPLHF. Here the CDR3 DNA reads TGTGCCAGCAGGACAGTCCCCAATTCACCCCTCCACTTT.

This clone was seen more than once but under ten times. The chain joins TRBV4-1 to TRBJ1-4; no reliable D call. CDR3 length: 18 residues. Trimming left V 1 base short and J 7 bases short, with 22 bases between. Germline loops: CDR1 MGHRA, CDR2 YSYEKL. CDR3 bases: TGCGCCAGCAGCCAAGTAAATCTGGGTTTCGCATCGGGTGAAAAACTGTTTTTT. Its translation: CASSQVNLGFASGEKLFF.

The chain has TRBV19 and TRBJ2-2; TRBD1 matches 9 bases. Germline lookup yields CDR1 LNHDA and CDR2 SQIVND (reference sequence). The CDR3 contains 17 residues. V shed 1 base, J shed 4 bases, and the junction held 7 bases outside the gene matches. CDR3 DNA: TGTGCCAGTAGTATAGCCAGGACAGGGGCGAGCACCGGGGAGCTGTTTTTT. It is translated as CASSIARTGASTGELFF.

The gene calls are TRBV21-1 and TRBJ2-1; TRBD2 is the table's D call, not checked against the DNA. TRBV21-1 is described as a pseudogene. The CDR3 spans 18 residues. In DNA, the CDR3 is TGTGCCAGCAGCAGCCTGACTAGCGGTAGAGGGTCCTACAATGAGCAGTTCTTC. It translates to CASSSLTSGRGSYNEQFF.

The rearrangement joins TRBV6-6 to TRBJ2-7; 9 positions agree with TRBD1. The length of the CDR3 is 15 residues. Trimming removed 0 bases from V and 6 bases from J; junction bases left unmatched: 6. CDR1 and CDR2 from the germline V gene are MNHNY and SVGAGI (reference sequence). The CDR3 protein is CASSYSGTGPIEQYF. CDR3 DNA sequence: TGTGCCAGCAGTTACTCGGGGACAGGGCCGATCGAGCAGTACTTC.

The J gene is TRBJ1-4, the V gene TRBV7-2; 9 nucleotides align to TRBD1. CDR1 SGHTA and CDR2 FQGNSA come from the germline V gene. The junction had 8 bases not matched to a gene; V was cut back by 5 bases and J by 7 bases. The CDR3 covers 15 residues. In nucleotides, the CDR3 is TGTGCCAGCAGCGTCGACAGGGGGTTCACTGAAAAACTGTTTTTT. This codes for CASSVDRGFTEKLFF. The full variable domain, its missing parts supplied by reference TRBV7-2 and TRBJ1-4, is GAGVSQSPSNKVTEKGKDVELRCDPISGHTALYWYRQSLGQGLEFLIYFQGNSAPDKSGLPSDRFSAERTGGSVSTLTIQRTQQEDSAVYLCASSVDRGFTEKLFFGSGTQLSVL.

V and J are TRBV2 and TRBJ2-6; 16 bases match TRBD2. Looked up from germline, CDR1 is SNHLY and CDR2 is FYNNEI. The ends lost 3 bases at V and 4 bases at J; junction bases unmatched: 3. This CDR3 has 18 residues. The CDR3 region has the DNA TGTGCCAGCAGTGAGGGACTAGCGGGAGGGACCGGGGCCAACGTCCTGACTTTC. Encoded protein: CASSEGLAGGTGANVLTF.

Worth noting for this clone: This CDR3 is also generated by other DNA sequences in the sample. The CDR3 DNA sequence: TGTGCCAGCTCTAGGGGGACTGAAGCTTTCTTT. Encoded protein: CASSRGTEAFF. The chain has TRBV6-5 and TRBJ1-1, with D possibly matching TRBD1 (6 bases). Germline V CDR1 and CDR2: MNHEY, SVGAGI. This CDR3 contains 11 residues. V was cut by 8 bases and J by 5 bases, with 9 bases left in between.

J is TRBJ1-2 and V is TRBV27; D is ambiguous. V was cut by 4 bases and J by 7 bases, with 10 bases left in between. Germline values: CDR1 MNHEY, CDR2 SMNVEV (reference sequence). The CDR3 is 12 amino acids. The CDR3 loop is CASSWRDGGYTF. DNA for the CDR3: TGTGCCAGCAGTTGGAGAGATGGTGGCTACACCTTC.

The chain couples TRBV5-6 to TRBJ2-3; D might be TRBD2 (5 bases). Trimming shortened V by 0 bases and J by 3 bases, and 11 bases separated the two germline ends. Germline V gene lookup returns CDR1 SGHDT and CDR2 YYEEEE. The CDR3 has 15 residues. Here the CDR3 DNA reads TGTGCCAGCAGCTTGGTTAGCGACCAGACAGATACGCAGTATTTT. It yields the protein CASSLVSDQTDTQYF.

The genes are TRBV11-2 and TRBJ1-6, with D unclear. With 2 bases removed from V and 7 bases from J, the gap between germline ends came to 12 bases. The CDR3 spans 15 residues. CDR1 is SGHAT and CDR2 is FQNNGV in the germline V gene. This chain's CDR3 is CASSLSGRENSPLHF. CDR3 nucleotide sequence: TGTGCCAGCAGCTTAAGTGGGAGAGAAAATTCACCCCTCCACTTT.

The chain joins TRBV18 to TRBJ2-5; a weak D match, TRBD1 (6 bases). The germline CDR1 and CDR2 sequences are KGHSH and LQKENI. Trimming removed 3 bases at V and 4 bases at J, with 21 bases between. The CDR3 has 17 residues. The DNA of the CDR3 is TGTGCCAGCTCACCGTCTCCCCTTCCCTTGGGGGCAGAGACCCAGTACTTC. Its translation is CASSPSPLPLGAETQYF.

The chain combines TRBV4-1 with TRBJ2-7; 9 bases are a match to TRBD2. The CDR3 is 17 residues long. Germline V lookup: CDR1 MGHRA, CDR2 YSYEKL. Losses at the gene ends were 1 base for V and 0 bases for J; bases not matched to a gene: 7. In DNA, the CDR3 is TGCGCCAGCAGCCAAGGCTTGGCGGGAGGGATCTCCTACGAGCAGTACTTC. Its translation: CASSQGLAGGISYEQYF.

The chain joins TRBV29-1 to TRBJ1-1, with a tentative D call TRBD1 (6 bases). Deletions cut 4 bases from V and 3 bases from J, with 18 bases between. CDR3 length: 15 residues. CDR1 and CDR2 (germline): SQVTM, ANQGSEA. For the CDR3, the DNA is TGCAGCGTTGGGGGAAGCCGCGAGGGGGACACTGAAGCTTTCTTT. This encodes CSVGGSREGDTEAFF.

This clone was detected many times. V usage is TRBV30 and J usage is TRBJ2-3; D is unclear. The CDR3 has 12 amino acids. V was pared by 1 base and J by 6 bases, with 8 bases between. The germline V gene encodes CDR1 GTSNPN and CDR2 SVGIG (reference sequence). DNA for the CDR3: TGTGCCTGGAGTGGAGATCGGGATACGCAGTATTTT. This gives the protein CAWSGDRDTQYF.

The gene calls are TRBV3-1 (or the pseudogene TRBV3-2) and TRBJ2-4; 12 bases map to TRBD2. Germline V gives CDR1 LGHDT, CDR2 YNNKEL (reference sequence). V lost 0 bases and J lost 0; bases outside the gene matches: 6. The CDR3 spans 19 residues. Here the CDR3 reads CASSQERLAGGVAKNIQYF. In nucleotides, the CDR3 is TGTGCCAGCAGCCAAGAAAGGCTAGCGGGGGGGGTAGCCAAAAACATTCAGTACTTC.

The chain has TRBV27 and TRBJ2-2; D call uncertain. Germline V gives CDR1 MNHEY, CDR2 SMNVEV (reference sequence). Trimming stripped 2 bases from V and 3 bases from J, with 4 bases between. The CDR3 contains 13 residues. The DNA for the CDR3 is TGTGCCAGCAGTTTACCCTACACCGGGGAGCTGTTTTTT. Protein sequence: CASSLPYTGELFF.

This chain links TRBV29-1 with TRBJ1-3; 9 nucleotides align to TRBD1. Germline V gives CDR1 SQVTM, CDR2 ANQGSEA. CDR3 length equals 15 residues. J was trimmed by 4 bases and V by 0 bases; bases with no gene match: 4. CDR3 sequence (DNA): TGCAGCGTTGAAGATCGGACAGGGGTAGGAAACACCATATATTTT. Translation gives CSVEDRTGVGNTIYF.

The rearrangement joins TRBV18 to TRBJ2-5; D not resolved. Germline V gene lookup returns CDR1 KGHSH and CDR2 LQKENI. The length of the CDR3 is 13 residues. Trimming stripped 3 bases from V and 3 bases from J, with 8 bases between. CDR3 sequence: CASSPPSEETQYF. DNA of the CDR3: TGTGCCAGCTCACCCCCCTCGGAAGAGACCCAGTACTTC.

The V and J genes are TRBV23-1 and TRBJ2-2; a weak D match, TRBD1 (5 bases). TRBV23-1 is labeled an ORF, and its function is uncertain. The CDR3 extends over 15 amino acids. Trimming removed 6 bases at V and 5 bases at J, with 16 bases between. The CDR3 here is CASSCRRTLTGELFF. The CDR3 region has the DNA TGCGCCAGCAGCTGTCGAAGGACACTAACCGGGGAGCTGTTTTTT.

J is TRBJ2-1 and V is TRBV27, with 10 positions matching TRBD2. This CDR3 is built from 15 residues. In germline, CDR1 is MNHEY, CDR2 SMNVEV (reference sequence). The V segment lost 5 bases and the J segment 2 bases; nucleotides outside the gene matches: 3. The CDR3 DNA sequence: TGTGCCAGCAGTCGGACTAGCGGAGCCTACAATGAGCAGTTCTTC. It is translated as CASSRTSGAYNEQFF.

The CDR3 reads CASSAAPRGHTEAFF. Written as DNA, the CDR3 is TGTGCCAGCAGCGCCGCCCCGAGGGGGCACACTGAAGCTTTCTTT. The chain joins TRBV9 to TRBJ1-1; TRBD1 matches at 7 bases. CDR3 size: 15 residues. After removal of 3 bases from V and 3 bases from J, the junction contained 8 bases not matched to a gene. Germline V gene sequence: CDR1 SGDLS, CDR2 YYNGEE.

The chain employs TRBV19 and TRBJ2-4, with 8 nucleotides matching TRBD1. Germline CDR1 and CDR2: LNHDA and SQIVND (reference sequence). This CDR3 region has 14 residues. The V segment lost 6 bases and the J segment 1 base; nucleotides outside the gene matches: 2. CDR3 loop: CASSDRGAKNIQYF. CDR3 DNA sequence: TGTGCCAGTAGCGACAGGGGTGCCAAAAACATTCAGTACTTC.

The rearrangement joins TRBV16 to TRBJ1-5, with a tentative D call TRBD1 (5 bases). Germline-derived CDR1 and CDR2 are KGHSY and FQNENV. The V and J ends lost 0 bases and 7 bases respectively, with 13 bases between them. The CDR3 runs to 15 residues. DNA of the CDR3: TGTGCCAGCAGCCAATCCCTGGGGGGGAGACAGCCCCAGCATTTT. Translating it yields CASSQSLGGRQPQHF.

CDR3 nucleotides: TGTGCCAGCACCAACGGAGTGACTGAAGCTTTCTTT. Translation: CASTNGVTEAFF. The V and J genes are TRBV5-4 and TRBJ1-1; D gene ambiguous. V lost 6 bases to trimming and J lost 5 bases, with 11 bases between them. This CDR3 is 12 amino acids long. Germline CDR1 SGHNT, CDR2 YYREEE (reference sequence).

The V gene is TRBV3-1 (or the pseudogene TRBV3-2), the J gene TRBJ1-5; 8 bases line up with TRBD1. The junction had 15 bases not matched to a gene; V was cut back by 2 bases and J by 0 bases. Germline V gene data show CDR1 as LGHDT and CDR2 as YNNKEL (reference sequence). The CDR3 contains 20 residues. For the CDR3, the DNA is TGTGCCAGCAGCCAACTCCAGGTTCTGACAGGGGAGGCTAGCAATCAGCCCCAGCATTTT. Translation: CASSQLQVLTGEASNQPQHF.

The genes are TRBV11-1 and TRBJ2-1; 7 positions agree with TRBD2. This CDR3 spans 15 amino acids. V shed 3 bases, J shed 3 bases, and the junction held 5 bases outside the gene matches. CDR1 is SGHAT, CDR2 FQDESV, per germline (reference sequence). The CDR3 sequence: CASSFGASGYNEQFF. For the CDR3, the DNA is TGTGCCAGCAGCTTCGGGGCTAGCGGCTACAATGAGCAGTTCTTC.